The clone carrying this T cell receptor beta chain showed up just a few times. What it recognizes is unknown. Coverage ceases 3 residues before the CDR3 finishes, and the germline J gene fills in the end. This sample was included in a study of T cell clonality in common variable immunodeficiency. General study findings and limits: In common variable immunodeficiency, TCR beta chains reportedly carried fewer deletions and N-nucleotide insertions. Shared TCRbeta clones were fewer between CVID subjects than controls. TCRbeta clonality was increased in CVID versus healthy controls.

Control and CVID samples contributed equal amounts of genomic DNA. The repertoire was sequenced with immunoSEQ multiplex PCR; TCRdb's copy has only in-frame clones and lacks some. The sample lists tens of thousands of clones, none appearing once, the ten largest making up 5.5% to 7%. Germline V lookup: CDR1 SQVTM, CDR2 ANQGSEA. The junction had 2 bases not matched to a gene; V was cut back by 7 bases and J by 6 bases. This CDR3 contains 12 residues. This chain links TRBV29-1 with TRBJ2-1; 11 bases agree with TRBD1. The specimen was peripheral blood mononuclear cells. This sequence was found in a human donor with common variable immunodeficiency. Incomplete CDR3 DNA: TGCAGCGGTGGGACAGGGGGCAATGAG. Translation: CSGGTGGNE. The complete CDR3 reads CSGGTGGNEQFF.